A single sample is the source of the 11 T cell receptor beta chains below, sequenced in a study of T cell responses to AZD1222 COVID-19 vaccine. The repertoire was sequenced with immunoSEQ multiplex PCR; TCRdb's copy has only in-frame clones and lacks some. Of some 120,000 clones in the sample, 80% to 90% were seen once. The sample consisted of peripheral blood, taken on day 0 of MenACWY control vaccination. The receptors derive from an adult in good health.

V is TRBV7-9 and J is TRBJ1-2; TRBD1 matches 8 bases. The CDR3 is 15 amino acids. Germline V gene lookup returns CDR1 SEHNR and CDR2 FQNEAQ (reference sequence). V lost 1 base, J lost 4 bases, and 5 bases stayed unmatched. CDR3 in amino acids: CASSLGTGGSYGYTF. The CDR3 region has the DNA TGTGCCAGCAGCTTAGGAACAGGGGGTAGCTATGGCTACACCTTC.

The chain carries TRBV18 and TRBJ2-5; the match to TRBD1 covers 8 bases. V dropped 3 bases and J dropped 1; count of bases not matched to a gene: 1. The CDR3 sequence is 14 residues long. Germline CDR1 and CDR2: KGHSH and LQKENI. In nucleotides, the CDR3 is TGTGCCAGCTCACCGACAGGGGTCCAAGAGACCCAGTACTTC. It translates to CASSPTGVQETQYF.

This chain uses TRBV24-1 with TRBJ2-2, with 9 bases that match TRBD1. This CDR3 contains 16 residues. V lost 4 bases, J lost 5 bases, and 7 bases stayed unmatched. Germline CDR1 reads KGHDR; CDR2 reads SFDVKD. The CDR3 is CATSDTGTGITGELFF. The CDR3 nucleotides read TGTGCCACCAGTGACACCGGGACAGGGATAACCGGGGAGCTGTTTTTT.

The V gene is TRBV7-6, the J gene TRBJ2-1, with D perhaps given as TRBD1 or TRBD2 (5 bases each). CDR3 length: 15 residues. V was cut by 4 bases and J by 0 bases, with 10 bases left in between. Germline CDR1 and CDR2: SGHVS and FNYEAQ. CDR3 sequence: CASSWERGSYNEQFF. CDR3 in DNA: TGTGCCAGCAGCTGGGAGAGGGGCTCCTACAATGAGCAGTTCTTC.

The chain couples TRBV7-9 to TRBJ2-3, with D possibly being TRBD2 (6 bases). The CDR3 is made up of 16 amino acids. V was cut by 7 bases and J by 1 base, with 18 bases left in between. Per germline, CDR1 SEHNR and CDR2 FQNEAQ (reference sequence). The CDR3 coding sequence is TGTGCCAGCACGGCTGCGGACGGCGGGGGCACAGATACGCAGTATTTT. Translation gives CASTAADGGGTDTQYF.

This clone was seen once. This chain connects TRBV4-2 to TRBJ2-7, with 8 positions matching TRBD1. The CDR3 is made up of 15 amino acids. Per germline, CDR1 LGHNA and CDR2 YNFKEQ. Trimming removed 1 base from V and 4 bases from J; junction bases left unmatched: 6. Here the CDR3 DNA reads TGTGCCAGCAGCCAAGGGTTCACAGGGGGTTACGAGCAGTACTTC. This translates into CASSQGFTGGYEQYF.

The chain links TRBV12-3 or TRBV12-4 to TRBJ2-3, with no clear D. V gave up 4 bases and J gave up 11 bases, with 16 bases separating them. CDR3 length: 13 amino acids. The CDR3 sequence: CASSSLDSPQQYF. As DNA, the CDR3 is TGTGCCAGCAGTTCTCTCGACTCGCCACAGCAGTATTTT.

This chain connects TRBV19 to TRBJ1-2; 9 bases align to TRBD1. The CDR3 sequence is 15 residues long. In germline, CDR1 is LNHDA, CDR2 SQIVND (reference sequence). J was trimmed by 4 bases and V by 7 bases; bases with no gene match: 10. CDR3 sequence reads: CASNPGQGHGYGYTF. DNA for the CDR3: TGTGCCAGTAACCCGGGACAGGGCCATGGCTATGGCTACACCTTC.

The chain couples TRBV5-4 to TRBJ1-6; 8 bases are shared with TRBD1. The CDR3 has 14 residues. Germline assignment: CDR1 SGHNT and CDR2 YYREEE (reference sequence). V dropped 4 bases and J dropped 9; count of bases not matched to a gene: 6. CDR3 sequence (DNA): TGTGCCAGCAGCCGACAGGGGTGGGGTTCACCCCTCCACTTT. Encoded protein: CASSRQGWGSPLHF.

This clone was counted only a few times. This chain links TRBV28 with TRBJ1-2, with TRBD1 as a possible D gene (6 bases). V dropped 1 base and J dropped 7 bases, with 13 bases sitting between them. Per the germline V gene, CDR1 is MDHEN and CDR2 is SYDVKM. CDR3 length equals 14 residues. CDR3 coding DNA: TGTGCCAGCAGTTTATCGGCGGGGGCAGGTGGCTACACCTTC. It is translated as CASSLSAGAGGYTF.

The chain couples TRBV19 to TRBJ2-5, with unresolved D. V was clipped by 5 bases and J by 2 bases, with 9 bases between them. The germline CDR1 and CDR2 sequences are LNHDA and SQIVND (reference sequence). CDR3 length equals 13 residues. The CDR3 bases are TGTGCCAGTAGTTTCCAGAGTCAAGAGACCCAGTACTTC. This gives the protein CASSFQSQETQYF. The full variable domain, completed using reference TRBV19 and TRBJ2-5, is DGGITQSPKYLFRKEGQNVTLSCEQNLNHDAMYWYRQDPGQGLRLIYYSQIVNDFQKGDIAEGYSVSREKKESFPLTVTSAQKNPTAFYLCASSFQSQETQYFGPGTRLLVL.